One and the same sample provided the 30 T cell receptor beta chains below, sequenced in a study of blood T cell repertoires in COVID-19. The method was immunoSEQ multiplex PCR; TCRdb's version includes in-frame clones alone and lacks a portion of them. Among over 130,000 clones listed, 65% to 85% were seen once. The specimen was peripheral blood. The origin of the receptors is a woman aged 55 to 70 with acute or convalescent COVID-19.

This clone appeared once. J is TRBJ1-2 and V is TRBV11-1, with TRBD1 matching 7 bases. Per germline, CDR1 SGHAT and CDR2 FQDESV (reference sequence). After removal of 5 bases from V and 6 bases from J, the junction contained 3 bases not matched to a gene. This CDR3 region has 12 residues. CDR3 DNA: TGTGCCAGCAGCAATACAGGGGATGGCTACACCTTC. Protein sequence: CASSNTGDGYTF.

The gene calls are TRBV5-1 and TRBJ1-3; D remains ambiguous. V was clipped by 0 bases and J by 0 bases, with 10 bases between them. Germline values: CDR1 SGHRS, CDR2 YFSETQ. This CDR3 has 16 amino acids. The CDR3 DNA reads TGCGCCAGCAGCTTGGAAAGCGGGAGCTCTGGAAACACCATATATTTT. This codes for CASSLESGSSGNTIYF.

The chain employs TRBV9 and TRBJ2-7; D is perhaps TRBD1 (6 bases). Trimming removed 0 bases at V and 3 bases at J, with 16 bases between. The CDR3 consists of 16 residues. Germline values: CDR1 SGDLS, CDR2 YYNGEE. Here the CDR3 reads CASSVGRGGNNYEQYF. CDR3 DNA: TGTGCCAGCAGCGTAGGCAGGGGTGGGAATAACTACGAGCAGTACTTC.

The chain links TRBV11-3 to TRBJ2-7; 7 bases fit TRBD1. The CDR3 sequence is 12 residues long. The trim removed 5 bases at V and 6 bases at J, leaving 4 bases unmatched. From germline, CDR1 is SGHNT and CDR2 YENEEA. CDR3 amino acids: CASSEYRGEQYF. The DNA for the CDR3 is TGTGCCAGCAGCGAGTACAGGGGCGAGCAGTACTTC. Full variable domain (remainder filled in from reference TRBV11-3 and TRBJ2-7): EAGVVQSPRYKIIEKKQPVAFWCNPISGHNTLYWYLQNLGQGPELLIRYENEEAVDDSQLPKDRFSAERLKGVDSTLKIQPAELGDSAVYLCASSEYRGEQYFGPGTRLTVT.

This sequence joins TRBV7-9 and TRBJ1-3; D is ambiguous. Germline V gives CDR1 SEHNR, CDR2 FQNEAQ (reference sequence). The V end was cut by 1 base, the J end by 0 bases, with 13 bases between. The CDR3 consists of 17 residues. The CDR3 region is CASSLEGGRVSGNTIYF. CDR3 DNA sequence: TGTGCCAGCAGCTTAGAAGGAGGAAGGGTCTCTGGAAACACCATATATTTT. The full variable domain, its missing parts supplied by reference TRBV7-9 and TRBJ1-3, is DTGVSQNPRHKITKRGQNVTFRCDPISEHNRLYWYRQTLGQGPEFLTYFQNEAQLEKSRLLSDRFSAERPKGSFSTLEIQRTEQGDSAMYLCASSLEGGRVSGNTIYFGEGSWLTVV.

The chain uses TRBV6-5 and TRBJ2-1, with D perhaps matching TRBD2 (6 bases). The CDR3 is 14 amino acids. The ends were cut back, 7 bases at V and 7 bases at J, with 17 bases in the middle. Germline CDR1 and CDR2: MNHEY and SVGAGI. The CDR3 reads CASKETRVGNEQFF. The DNA of the CDR3 is TGTGCCAGCAAAGAGACTAGAGTTGGTAATGAGCAGTTCTTC.

The rearrangement joins TRBV27 to TRBJ2-7; TRBD1 matches 8 bases. The CDR3 loop spans 14 amino acids. The V and J ends lost 6 bases and 2 bases, in that order; junction bases with no gene match: 6. Germline CDR1 and CDR2: MNHEY and SMNVEV (reference sequence). CDR3 sequence: CASSSTGAAYEQYF. The CDR3 nucleotides are TGTGCCAGCAGCTCGACAGGGGCAGCCTACGAGCAGTACTTC.

The chain is built from TRBV28 and TRBJ2-2, with TRBD2 matching over 14 bases. Trimming cost V 9 bases and J 6 bases; bases outside gene matches: 27. This CDR3 region has 22 residues. CDR1 and CDR2 from the germline V gene are MDHEN and SYDVKM. As DNA, the CDR3 is TGTGCCAGTTCCCTAGGGAGGGGGTCGAGGACTAGCGGGAGGATGGTTGCCGGGGAGCTGTTTTTT. As protein: CASSLGRGSRTSGRMVAGELFF.

V and J are TRBV28 and TRBJ1-3, with 9 positions matching TRBD1. The length of the CDR3 is 15 residues. CDR1 MDHEN and CDR2 SYDVKM come from the germline V gene. V was clipped by 6 bases and J by 2 bases; unmatched bases: 5. The CDR3 sequence is CASRQDRGAGNTIYF. In DNA, the CDR3 is TGTGCCAGCAGACAGGACAGGGGAGCTGGAAACACCATATATTTT.

The rearrangement joins TRBV28 to TRBJ2-7; 10 nucleotides align to TRBD2. From germline, CDR1 is MDHEN and CDR2 SYDVKM. J lost 3 bases, V lost 10 bases, and 3 bases had no gene match. CDR3 length equals 12 residues. CDR3 loop: CATSSGSYEQYF. The DNA of the CDR3 is TGTGCCACCTCTAGCGGGAGCTACGAGCAGTACTTC.

This sequence joins TRBV28 and TRBJ1-5, with D maybe TRBD1 (5 bases). This CDR3 has 15 residues. Trimming removed 2 bases from V and 0 bases from J, with 8 bases in between. From germline, CDR1 is MDHEN and CDR2 SYDVKM. The CDR3 sequence is CASSLRGFSNQPQHF. The CDR3 DNA reads TGTGCCAGCAGTTTAAGGGGTTTTAGCAATCAGCCCCAGCATTTT.

The CDR3 region is CASSSNAGSRNTIYF. CDR3 sequence (DNA): TGCGCCAGCAGCTCAAACGCGGGCTCCAGGAACACCATATATTTT. The chain employs TRBV5-1 and TRBJ1-3; D unresolved. V lost 3 bases, J lost 7 bases, and 17 bases lay in between. CDR3 length: 15 residues. Germline-derived CDR1 and CDR2 are SGHRS and YFSETQ.

This clone turned up a few times. This chain links TRBV6-1 with TRBJ1-1; D is unresolved. The CDR3 is 13 residues long. Germline V gene sequence: CDR1 MNHNS, CDR2 SASEGT. Between the trimmed V and J ends, which lost 3 bases and 11 bases, there was a span of 16 bases. Here the CDR3 reads CASSDGPPGAAFF. CDR3 DNA sequence: TGTGCCAGCAGTGATGGGCCCCCAGGCGCTGCTTTCTTT.

The chain employs TRBV4-1 and TRBJ2-1, with TRBD2 matching over 9 bases. Germline assignment: CDR1 MGHRA and CDR2 YSYEKL. The CDR3 length is 16 residues. Unmatched junction bases numbered 3, after V lost 1 base and J lost 2 bases. CDR3 nucleotide sequence: TGCGCCAGCAGCCAAGTCGGACTAGCGACCTACAATGAGCAGTTCTTC. It translates to CASSQVGLATYNEQFF.

This clone was recorded only once. The J gene is TRBJ1-5, the V gene TRBV11-2; 8 nucleotides line up with TRBD1. CDR1 and CDR2 (germline): SGHAT, FQNNGV. V lost 5 bases and J lost 9; bases outside the gene matches: 12. The CDR3 extends over 15 amino acids. The CDR3 nucleotides are TGTGCCAGCAGCGGAGACAGGGGAGGCATCGGGCCCCAGCATTTT. Translation: CASSGDRGGIGPQHF.

V gene TRBV14 combines with J gene TRBJ1-4; 9 bases agree with TRBD1. Trimming cost V 5 bases and J 14 bases; bases outside gene matches: 12. Per the germline V gene, CDR1 is SGHDN and CDR2 is FVKESK. CDR3 length: 14 amino acids. CDR3 in amino acids: CASSSYTDRGNLFF. The CDR3 DNA follows: TGTGCCAGCAGCTCTTATACGGACAGGGGAAATCTGTTTTTT.

This chain connects TRBV6-5 to TRBJ1-5, with D unclear. The V gene's germline CDR1 is MNHEY and CDR2 SVGAGI. The CDR3 covers 13 residues. Trimming took 7 bases from V and 3 from J, leaving 10 bases between them. The CDR3 DNA sequence: TGTGCCAGCACCAGGCAGTTCAATCAGCCCCAGCATTTT. Translated: CASTRQFNQPQHF.

This rearrangement joins TRBV7-2 to TRBJ1-5; D perhaps matches TRBD1 (6 bases). Germline loops: CDR1 SGHTA, CDR2 FQGNSA. The V gene lost 2 bases and the J gene lost 0 bases, with 11 bases spanning the gap. The CDR3 is 16 residues long. Written as DNA, the CDR3 is TGTGCCAGCAGCTTATTCGGACAGAATAGCAATCAGCCCCAGCATTTT. Translating gives CASSLFGQNSNQPQHF. Complete variable domain (other parts from reference TRBV7-2 and TRBJ1-5): GAGVSQSPSNKVTEKGKDVELRCDPISGHTALYWYRQSLGQGLEFLIYFQGNSAPDKSGLPSDRFSAERTGGSVSTLTIQRTQQEDSAVYLCASSLFGQNSNQPQHFGDGTRLSIL.

The chain carries TRBV3-1 (or the pseudogene TRBV3-2) and TRBJ2-2, with TRBD2 matching 10 bases. Germline CDR1 LGHDT, CDR2 YNNKEL (reference sequence). CDR3 length: 15 amino acids. Trimming cost V 6 bases and J 3 bases; bases outside gene matches: 4. CDR3 residues: CASRASGSYTGELFF. CDR3 coding DNA: TGTGCCAGCAGAGCTAGCGGGAGTTACACCGGGGAGCTGTTTTTT.

This chain joins TRBV13 and TRBJ2-5; D is uncertain. Germline assignment: CDR1 PRHDT and CDR2 FYEKMQ (reference sequence). The V end was cut by 3 bases, the J end by 2 bases, with 13 bases between. The CDR3 totals 15 residues. The CDR3 DNA reads as TGTGCCAGCAGCTTGGCCTGGGCTGTACAAGAGACCCAGTACTTC. It is translated as CASSLAWAVQETQYF.

The chain links TRBV2 to TRBJ1-3; D unclear. There are 14 residues in the CDR3. Trimming removed 3 bases at V and 0 bases at J, with 6 bases between. Germline lookup yields CDR1 SNHLY and CDR2 FYNNEI. The CDR3 sequence is CASSERVSGNTIYF. The CDR3, as DNA: TGTGCCAGCAGTGAGAGGGTCTCTGGAAACACCATATATTTT.

V is TRBV28 and J is TRBJ1-4; 7 nucleotides align to TRBD1. With V trimmed by 5 bases and J by 5 bases, 11 bases remained unmatched. Germline lookup yields CDR1 MDHEN and CDR2 SYDVKM. This CDR3 contains 16 residues. The chain's CDR3 is CASSPISDRANEKLFF. The CDR3 DNA is TGTGCCAGCAGTCCAATTTCTGACAGGGCAAATGAAAAACTGTTTTTT.

This clone came up once. V is TRBV30 and J is TRBJ2-3; the D gene is possibly TRBD2 (5 bases). Looked up from germline, CDR1 is GTSNPN and CDR2 is SVGIG (reference sequence). The V end lost 4 bases, the J end lost 2 bases, and 7 bases lay between the germline ends. This CDR3 contains 12 residues. The CDR3 is CAWKRDTDTQYF. As DNA, the CDR3 is TGTGCCTGGAAGAGGGACACAGATACGCAGTATTTT. The full variable domain, in which reference TRBV30 and TRBJ2-3 provide the parts outside the CDR3, is SQTIHQWPATLVQPVGSPLSLECTVEGTSNPNLYWYRQAAGRGLQLLFYSVGIGQISSEVPQNLSASRPQDRQFILSSKKLLLSDSGFYLCAWKRDTDTQYFGPGTRLTVL.

V and J are TRBV3-1 (or the pseudogene TRBV3-2) and TRBJ2-4, with D possibly matching TRBD1 (5 bases). Germline V gives CDR1 LGHDT, CDR2 YNNKEL (reference sequence). The CDR3 is 15 residues long. Trimming took off 4 bases at V and 4 bases at J, with 14 bases between the two ends. The DNA for the CDR3 is TGTGCCAGCAGCCCAGATGGACAAAGAAAAAACATTCAGTACTTC. Translation: CASSPDGQRKNIQYF.

This clone showed up just once. The rearrangement uses TRBV27 and TRBJ1-2; 7 nucleotides line up with TRBD1. Germline V CDR1 and CDR2: MNHEY, SMNVEV (reference sequence). The CDR3 consists of 13 residues. V was clipped by 5 bases and J by 5 bases; unmatched bases: 5. CDR3 nucleotides: TGTGCCAGCAGTCTTGGGACAGCTTATGGCTACACCTTC. This codes for CASSLGTAYGYTF.

The V call is TRBV12-5, the J call TRBJ2-3, with TRBD1 as a possible D gene (5 bases). Germline V gene sequence: CDR1 LGHNT, CDR2 FRNRAP. CDR3 length: 13 amino acids. CDR3 nucleotides: TGTGCCCTCCAAAAGGGGTTGAAAGATACGCAGTATTTT. Its protein product is CALQKGLKDTQYF.

This chain uses TRBV5-4 with TRBJ2-7; 8 bases fit TRBD1. J was trimmed by 12 bases and V by 4 bases; bases with no gene match: 12. The CDR3 has 13 amino acids. Germline assignment: CDR1 SGHNT and CDR2 YYREEE (reference sequence). CDR3 protein: CASSVPGTGMAYF. The CDR3 coding sequence is TGTGCCAGCAGCGTTCCCGGGACAGGCATGGCGTACTTC.

The chain uses TRBV12-3 or TRBV12-4 and TRBJ1-2; unclear D gene. V was pared by 3 bases and J by 7 bases, with 12 bases between. This CDR3 comprises 13 residues. The CDR3 bases are TGTGCCAGCAGTTTCAACGTGGCATCTGGCTACACCTTC. Amino acids: CASSFNVASGYTF.

This clone was observed once. CDR3 in amino acids: CASSYGASGNTEQFF. The CDR3 bases are TGTGCCAGCAGTTACGGGGCTAGCGGGAACACTGAGCAGTTCTTC. The chain couples TRBV6-2 or TRBV6-3 to TRBJ2-1, with 9 bases that match TRBD2. V trimming: 2 bases; J trimming: 9 bases; junction bases outside the gene matches: 8. This CDR3 contains 15 residues. Germline CDR1 is MNHEY and CDR2 is SVGEGT.

The chain uses TRBV19 and TRBJ2-7; 7 nucleotides agree with TRBD1. The CDR3 has 12 residues. CDR1 LNHDA and CDR2 SQIVND come from the germline V gene (reference sequence). After removal of 1 base from V and 10 bases from J, the junction contained 4 bases not matched to a gene. CDR3 DNA sequence: TGTGCCAGTAGTATAGGACAGGGAAGACAGTACTTC. Protein sequence: CASSIGQGRQYF.